This T cell receptor beta chain appears in the sequencing data of a study of technical replicates of blood from a few donors. Repertoires were generated with immunoSEQ multiplex PCR, while TCRdb's copy carries only in-frame clones and drops some. The sample lists roughly 85,000 clones, 94% occurring once. Germline CDR1 LNHDA, CDR2 SQIVND (reference sequence). J gave up 2 bases and V 5 bases, and 0 bases lay outside the gene matches. CDR3 size: 14 residues. The source material was T cells isolated from PBMCs. The rearrangement links TRBV19 to TRBJ2-7; 13 positions match TRBD2. The clonotype originates from a human donor in good health. CDR3 bases: TGTGCCAGTAGTGGGACTAGCGGGACCTACGAGCAGTACTTC. This codes for CASSGTSGTYEQYF.